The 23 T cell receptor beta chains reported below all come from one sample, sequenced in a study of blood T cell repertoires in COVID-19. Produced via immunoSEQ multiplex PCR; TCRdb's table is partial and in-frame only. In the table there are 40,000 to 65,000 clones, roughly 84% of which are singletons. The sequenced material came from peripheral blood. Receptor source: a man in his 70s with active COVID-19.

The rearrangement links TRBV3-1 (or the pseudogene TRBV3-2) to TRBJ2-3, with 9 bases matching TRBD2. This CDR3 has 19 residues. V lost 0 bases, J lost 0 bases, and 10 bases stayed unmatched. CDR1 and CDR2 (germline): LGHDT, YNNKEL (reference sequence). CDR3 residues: CASSQEQAGGLSSTDTQYF. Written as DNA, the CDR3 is TGTGCCAGCAGCCAAGAACAGGCGGGGGGGCTTTCCAGCACAGATACGCAGTATTTT.

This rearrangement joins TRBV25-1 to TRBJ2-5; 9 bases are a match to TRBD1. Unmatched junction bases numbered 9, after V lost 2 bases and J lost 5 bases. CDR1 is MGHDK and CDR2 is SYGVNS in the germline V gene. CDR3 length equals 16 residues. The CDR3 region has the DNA TGTGCCAGCAGTGAACTCGTCACAGGGGGCGATGAGACCCAGTACTTC. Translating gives CASSELVTGGDETQYF.

CDR3 nucleotide sequence: TGTGCCAGCAGCTTACAGGGTTTCACTAATGAAAAACTGTTTTTT. Translation gives CASSLQGFTNEKLFF. The J gene is TRBJ1-4, the V gene TRBV5-4, with D perhaps TRBD1 (6 bases). Germline V gene sequence: CDR1 SGHNT, CDR2 YYREEE (reference sequence). V gave up 2 bases and J gave up 2 bases, with 10 bases separating them. This CDR3 region has 15 residues.

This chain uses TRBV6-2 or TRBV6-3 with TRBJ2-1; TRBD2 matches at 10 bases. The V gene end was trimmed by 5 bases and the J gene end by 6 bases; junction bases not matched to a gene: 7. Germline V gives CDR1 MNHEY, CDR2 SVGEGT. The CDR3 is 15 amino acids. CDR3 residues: CASSPSGGAGNEQFF. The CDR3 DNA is TGTGCCAGCAGTCCAAGCGGGGGGGCCGGCAATGAGCAGTTCTTC.

The CDR3 bases are TGTGCCAGCAGCACCGGGACAGGGGCCCGGGAGACCCAGTACTTC. Translation: CASSTGTGARETQYF. The V gene is TRBV11-3, the J gene TRBJ2-5; 10 positions match TRBD1. The germline V gene has CDR1 SGHNT and CDR2 YENEEA. The CDR3 is 15 residues long. The J segment lost 5 bases and the V segment lost 5 bases, leaving 8 bases of the junction unmatched.

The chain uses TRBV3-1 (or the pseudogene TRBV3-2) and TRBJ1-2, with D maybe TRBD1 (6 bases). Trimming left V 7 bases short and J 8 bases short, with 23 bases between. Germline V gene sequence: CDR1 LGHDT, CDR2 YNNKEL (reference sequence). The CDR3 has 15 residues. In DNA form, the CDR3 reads TGTGCCAGCACCCCGAACAGGGACGGCTTCGGGGGCTACACCTTC. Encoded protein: CASTPNRDGFGGYTF.

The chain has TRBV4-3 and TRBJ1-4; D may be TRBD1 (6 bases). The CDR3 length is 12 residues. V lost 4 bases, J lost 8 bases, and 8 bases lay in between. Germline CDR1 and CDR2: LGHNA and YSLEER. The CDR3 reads CASSPQGEKLFF. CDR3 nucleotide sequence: TGCGCCAGCAGCCCACAGGGCGAAAAACTGTTTTTT.

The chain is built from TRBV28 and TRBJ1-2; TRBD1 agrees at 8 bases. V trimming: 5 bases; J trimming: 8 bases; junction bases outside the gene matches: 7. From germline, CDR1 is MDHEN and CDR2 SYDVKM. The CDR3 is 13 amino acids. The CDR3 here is CASSPGQGTGYTF. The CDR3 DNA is TGTGCCAGCAGTCCTGGACAGGGAACAGGCTACACCTTC.

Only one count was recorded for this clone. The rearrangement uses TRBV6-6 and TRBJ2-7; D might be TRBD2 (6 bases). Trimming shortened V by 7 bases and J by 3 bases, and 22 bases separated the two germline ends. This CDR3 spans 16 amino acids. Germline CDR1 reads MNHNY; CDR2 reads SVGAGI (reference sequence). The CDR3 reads CASTPMVGGAYYEQYF. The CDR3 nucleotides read TGTGCCAGCACCCCTATGGTAGGCGGGGCTTACTACGAGCAGTACTTC.

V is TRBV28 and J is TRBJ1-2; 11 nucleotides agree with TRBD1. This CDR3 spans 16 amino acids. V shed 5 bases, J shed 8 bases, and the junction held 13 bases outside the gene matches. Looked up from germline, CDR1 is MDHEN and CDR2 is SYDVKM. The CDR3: CASSGSRTGGAEGYTF. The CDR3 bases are TGTGCCAGCAGTGGATCGCGGACAGGGGGCGCGGAGGGCTACACCTTC.

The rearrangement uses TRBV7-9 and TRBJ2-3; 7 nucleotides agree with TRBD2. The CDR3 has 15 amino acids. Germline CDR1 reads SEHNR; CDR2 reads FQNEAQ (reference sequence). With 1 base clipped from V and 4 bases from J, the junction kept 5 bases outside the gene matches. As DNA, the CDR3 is TGTGCCAGCAGCTTAGACGGGGGGACGGCAGATACGCAGTATTTT. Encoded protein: CASSLDGGTADTQYF.

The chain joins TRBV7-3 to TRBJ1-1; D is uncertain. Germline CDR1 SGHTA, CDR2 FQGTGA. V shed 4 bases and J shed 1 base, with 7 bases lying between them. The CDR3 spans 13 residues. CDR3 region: CASSSQPNTEAFF. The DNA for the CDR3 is TGTGCCAGCAGCTCACAACCGAACACTGAAGCTTTCTTT.

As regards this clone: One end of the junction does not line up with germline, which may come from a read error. This CDR3 reads CAIGEGASSGNTIYF. CDR3 sequence (DNA): TGTGCCATCGGTGAAGGGGCGAGCTCTGGAAACACCATATATTTT. V usage is TRBV10-3 and J usage is TRBJ1-3, with D perhaps matching TRBD1 (5 bases). This CDR3 comprises 15 residues. CDR1 and CDR2 (germline): ENHRY, SYGVKD.

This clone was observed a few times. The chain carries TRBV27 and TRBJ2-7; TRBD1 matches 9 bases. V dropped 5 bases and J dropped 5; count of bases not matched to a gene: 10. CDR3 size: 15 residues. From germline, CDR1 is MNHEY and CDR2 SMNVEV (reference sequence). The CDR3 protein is CASSHRDRVIHEQYF. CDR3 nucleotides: TGTGCCAGCAGTCACCGGGACAGGGTTATACACGAGCAGTACTTC.

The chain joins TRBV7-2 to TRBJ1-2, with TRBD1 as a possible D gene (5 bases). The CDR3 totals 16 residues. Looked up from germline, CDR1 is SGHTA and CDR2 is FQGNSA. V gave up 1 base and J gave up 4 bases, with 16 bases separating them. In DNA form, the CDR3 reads TGTGCCAGCAGCTTAGATAGGGGCCTCAAGCCCTATGGCTACACCTTC. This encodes CASSLDRGLKPYGYTF.

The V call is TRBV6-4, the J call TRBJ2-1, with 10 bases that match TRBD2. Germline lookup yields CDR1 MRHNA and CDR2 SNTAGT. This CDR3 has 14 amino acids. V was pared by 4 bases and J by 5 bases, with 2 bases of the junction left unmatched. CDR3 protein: CASSASGGHNEQFF. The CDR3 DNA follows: TGTGCCAGCAGTGCTAGCGGGGGACACAATGAGCAGTTCTTC.

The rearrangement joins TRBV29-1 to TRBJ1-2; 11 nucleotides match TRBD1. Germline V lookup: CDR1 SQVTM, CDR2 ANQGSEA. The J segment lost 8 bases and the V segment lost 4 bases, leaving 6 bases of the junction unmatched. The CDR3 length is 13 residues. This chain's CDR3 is CSVGTGGAGGYTF. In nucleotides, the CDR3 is TGCAGCGTTGGGACAGGGGGCGCGGGGGGCTACACCTTC. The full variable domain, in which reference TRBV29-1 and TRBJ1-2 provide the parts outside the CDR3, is SAVISQKPSRDICQRGTSLTIQCQVDSQVTMMFWYRQQPGQSLTLIATANQGSEATYESGFVIDKFPISRPNLTFSTLTVSNMSPEDSSIYLCSVGTGGAGGYTFGSGTRLTVV.

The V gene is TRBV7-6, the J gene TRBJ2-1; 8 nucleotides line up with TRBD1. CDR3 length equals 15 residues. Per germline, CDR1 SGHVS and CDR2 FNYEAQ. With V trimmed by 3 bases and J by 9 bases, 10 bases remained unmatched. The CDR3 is CASSFRDRSFGEQFF. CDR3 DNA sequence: TGTGCCAGCAGCTTCCGGGACAGGTCATTCGGTGAGCAGTTCTTC.

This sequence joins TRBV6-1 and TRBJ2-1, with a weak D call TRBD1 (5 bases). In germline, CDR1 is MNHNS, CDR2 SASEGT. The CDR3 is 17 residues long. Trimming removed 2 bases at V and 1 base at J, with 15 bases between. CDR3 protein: CASSEIYRGVSYNEQFF. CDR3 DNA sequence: TGTGCCAGCAGTGAAATTTATAGGGGTGTATCCTACAATGAGCAGTTCTTC.

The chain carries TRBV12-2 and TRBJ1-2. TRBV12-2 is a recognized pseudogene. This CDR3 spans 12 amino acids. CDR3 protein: CASRRANYGYTF. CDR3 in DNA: TGTGCAAGTCGCCGAGCTAACTATGGCTACACCTTC.

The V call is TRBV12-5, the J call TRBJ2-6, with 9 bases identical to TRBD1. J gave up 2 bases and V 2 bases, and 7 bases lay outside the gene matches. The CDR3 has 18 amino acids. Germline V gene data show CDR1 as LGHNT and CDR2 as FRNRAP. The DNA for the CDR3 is TGTGCTAGTGGTTTGTCCGGGACAGGGTCGGCTGGGGCCAACGTCCTGACTTTC. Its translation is CASGLSGTGSAGANVLTF.

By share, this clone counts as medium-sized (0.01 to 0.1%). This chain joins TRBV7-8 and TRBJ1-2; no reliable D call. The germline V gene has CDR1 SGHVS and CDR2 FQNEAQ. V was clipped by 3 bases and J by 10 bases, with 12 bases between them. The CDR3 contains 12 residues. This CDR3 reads CASSFDGIDYTF. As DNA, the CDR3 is TGTGCCAGCAGCTTTGACGGGATTGACTACACCTTC. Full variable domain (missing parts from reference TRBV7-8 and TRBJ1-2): GAGVSQSPRYKVAKRGQDVALRCDPISGHVSLFWYQQALGQGPEFLTYFQNEAQLDKSGLPSDRFFAERPEGSVSTLKIQRTQQEDSAVYLCASSFDGIDYTFGSGTRLTVV.

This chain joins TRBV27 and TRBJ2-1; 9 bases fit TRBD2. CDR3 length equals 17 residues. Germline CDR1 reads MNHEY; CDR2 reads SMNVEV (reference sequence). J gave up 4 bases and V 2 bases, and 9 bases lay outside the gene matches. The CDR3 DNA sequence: TGTGCCAGCAGTTTAAGGGGTAGCGGGGGACCTTACAATGAGCAGTTCTTC. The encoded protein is CASSLRGSGGPYNEQFF.